This T cell receptor (beta chain) was profiled in a study of shared clonotypes between healthy human individuals. General study points: Naive subsets generally exceeded memory subsets in estimated richness. Naive CD4 clonotypes overlapped across a handful of donors at roughly 4.5%. Rarefaction demonstrated incomplete sorted-subset sequencing despite large depth. Sequencing depth was expected to influence donor clonotype sharing.

CD45RO-negative cells were positively selected for CCR7, leaving out terminally differentiated effector memory CD45RA+ cells. This CDR3 has 22 residues. With 1 base clipped from V and 2 bases from J, the junction kept 15 bases outside the gene matches. The germline V gene encodes CDR1 SGHVS and CDR2 FNYEAQ. Sequencing was performed with immunoSEQ multiplex PCR; in TCRdb, only in-frame clones are kept and a portion is missing. This table holds approximately 2,000,000 clones, 93% found once. In the case of this clone: Its antigen remains unknown.

This chain uses TRBV7-6 with TRBJ2-2; 14 positions match TRBD2. Sequenced input: naive CD8+ T cells from PBMCs. The source of this sequence is a man aged 18 to 35 in good health. Some clones in this sample may be carry-over from other donors' samples. The CDR3: CASSLVRLAGGSSPDNTGELFF. The CDR3 DNA sequence: TGTGCCAGCAGCTTAGTCCGACTAGCGGGAGGGTCTTCGCCAGATAACACCGGGGAGCTGTTTTTT.